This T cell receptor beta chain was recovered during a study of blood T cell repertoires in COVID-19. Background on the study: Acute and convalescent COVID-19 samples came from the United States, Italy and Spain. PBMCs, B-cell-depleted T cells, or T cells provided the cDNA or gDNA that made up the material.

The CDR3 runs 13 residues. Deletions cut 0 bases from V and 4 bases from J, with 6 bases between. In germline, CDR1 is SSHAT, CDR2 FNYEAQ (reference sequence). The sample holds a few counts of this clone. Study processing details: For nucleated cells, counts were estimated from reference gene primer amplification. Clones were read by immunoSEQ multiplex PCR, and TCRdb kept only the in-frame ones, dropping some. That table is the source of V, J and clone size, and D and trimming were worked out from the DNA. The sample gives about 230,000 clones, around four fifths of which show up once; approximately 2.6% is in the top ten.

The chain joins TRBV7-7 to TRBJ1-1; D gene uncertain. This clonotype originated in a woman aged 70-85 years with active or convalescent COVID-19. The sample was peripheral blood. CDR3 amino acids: CASSLALSTEAFF. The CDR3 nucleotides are TGTGCCAGCAGCTTAGCGCTCAGCACTGAAGCTTTCTTT.